This is a list of T cell receptor beta chains from one sample in a study of blood T cell repertoires in COVID-19. The protocol was immunoSEQ multiplex PCR, while the TCRdb copy is restricted to in-frame clones and leaves out a portion. Of around 620,000 clones in the sample, approximately 90% are singletons; the top ten hold 0.2% to 0.3%. The sample comprised peripheral blood. The source is a woman aged 18-30 years with acute or convalescent COVID-19. The CDR3 runs from the conserved cysteine through the conserved F or W. Fields, in order: J gene, V gene, clone size, D gene, CDR3 protein, CDR3 DNA. A D gene is named only where the DNA matches it firmly. Size is omitted from some rows. Given values are once, few, many or a class for expanded clones.

>TRBJ1-5|TRBV7-8|NA|TRBD1
CASSFTGVVQPQHF
TGTGCCAGCAGCTTCACAGGGGTGGTCCAGCCCCAGCATTTT
>TRBJ1-5|TRBV15|NA|NA
CATSNSNQPQHF
TGTGCCACCAGCAACTCGAATCAGCCCCAGCATTTT
>TRBJ1-1|TRBV19|NA|TRBD1
CASNPLDRANTEAFF
TGTGCCAGTAACCCACTTGACAGGGCGAACACTGAAGCTTTCTTT
>TRBJ1-5|TRBV3-1/TRBV3-2|NA|TRBD1
CASSHPQGGQSNQPQHF
TGTGCCAGCAGCCACCCACAAGGGGGACAGTCCAATCAGCCCCAGCATTTT
>TRBJ1-2|TRBV5-1|NA|TRBD1
CASSLGEGAFGYTF
TGCGCCAGCAGCTTGGGAGAGGGGGCCTTTGGCTACACCTTC
>TRBJ1-2|TRBV13|NA|TRBD1
CASSSDREVGYTF
TGTGCCAGCAGCTCGGACAGGGAGGTCGGCTACACCTTC
>TRBJ2-3|TRBV6-4|NA|NA
CASSETDSSTDTQYF
TGTGCCAGCAGTGAGACTGACTCGAGCACAGATACGCAGTATTTT
>TRBJ2-1|TRBV19|NA|TRBD2
CASSMTSSRNEQFF
TGTGCCAGTAGCATGACTAGCTCGAGAAATGAGCAGTTCTTC
>TRBJ2-1|TRBV9|once|NA
CASSVGTHNEQFF
TGTGCCAGCAGCGTCGGGACACACAATGAGCAGTTCTTC
>TRBJ2-3|TRBV5-1|NA|TRBD1
CASSLTRGQLADTQYF
TGCGCCAGCAGCTTAACAAGGGGACAGCTGGCAGATACGCAGTATTTT
>TRBJ1-5|TRBV7-5|NA|NA
CARSSIAGDSPTLPSNQPQHF
TGTGCCAGAAGCTCCATCGCCGGGGACAGCCCGACACTACCCAGCAATCAGCCCCAGCATTTT
>TRBJ1-1|TRBV27|once|NA
CATSQGMNTEAFF
TGTGCCACCTCACAGGGAATGAACACTGAAGCTTTCTTT
>TRBJ1-2|TRBV21-1|NA|NA
CASSKVGNRDGYTF
TGTGCCAGCAGCAAAGTTGGGAACAGGGACGGCTACACCTTC
>TRBJ1-1|TRBV28|NA|TRBD1
CASSLWGTGGVPYEAFF
TGTGCCAGCAGTTTGTGGGGGACAGGGGGCGTCCCCTATGAAGCTTTCTTT
>TRBJ2-7|TRBV4-1|NA|NA
CASSQGRTYEQYF
TGCGCCAGCAGCCAAGGCAGGACCTACGAGCAGTACTTC
>TRBJ1-2|TRBV3-1/TRBV3-2|NA|TRBD1
CASSQGKGQGAYGYTF
TGTGCCAGCAGCCAAGGAAAAGGACAGGGTGCCTATGGCTACACCTTC
>TRBJ1-3|TRBV9|NA|TRBD1
CATARGQGVDSGNTIYF
TGTGCCACCGCACGCGGACAGGGCGTCGACTCTGGAAACACCATATATTTT
>TRBJ1-2|TRBV7-9|NA|TRBD1
CASSLTKGAQIYGYTF
TGTGCCAGCAGCCTCACGAAGGGGGCACAGATCTATGGCTACACCTTC
>TRBJ1-2|TRBV3-1/TRBV3-2|NA|TRBD1
CASSLGQSHLGNYGYTF
TGTGCCAGCAGCCTGGGACAGAGTCACCTCGGTAACTATGGCTACACCTTC
>TRBJ2-3|TRBV24-1|once|NA
CATRSTGPTDTQYF
TGTGCCACCAGGAGTACAGGACCCACAGATACGCAGTATTTT
>TRBJ1-6|TRBV12-3/TRBV12-4|NA|TRBD1
CASNRGNSPLHF
TGTGCCAGTAACAGGGGGAATTCACCCCTCCACTTT
>TRBJ2-3|TRBV6-5|NA|TRBD2
CASTGGAPTDTQYF
TGTGCCAGCACGGGGGGGGCCCCCACAGATACGCAGTATTTT
>TRBJ1-2|TRBV3-1/TRBV3-2|NA|TRBD1
CASSRGQVSGYTF
TGTGCCAGCAGCCGTGGACAGGTATCTGGCTACACCTTC
>TRBJ1-5|TRBV6-5|NA|NA
CASGTSDSNQPQHF
TGTGCCAGCGGAACAAGCGATAGCAATCAGCCCCAGCATTTT
>TRBJ1-4|TRBV12-5|NA|TRBD1
CASGQGQINEKLFF
TGTGCTAGTGGTCAGGGACAGATTAATGAAAAACTGTTTTTT
>TRBJ2-5|TRBV5-5|NA|TRBD2
CASSRDRTSGGVEQTQYF
TGTGCCAGCAGCCGGGACAGGACTAGCGGGGGGGTGGAACAGACCCAGTACTTC
>TRBJ1-2|TRBV4-1|NA|NA
CASSQRVEVGYTF
TGCGCCAGCAGCCAGCGGGTGGAGGTAGGCTACACCTTC
>TRBJ2-1|TRBV6-5|NA|NA
CASSYSPGGRYNEQFF
TGTGCCAGCAGTTACTCTCCGGGGGGCCGTTACAATGAGCAGTTCTTC
>TRBJ1-1|TRBV7-2|NA|NA
CASSFKGGGTEAFF
TGTGCCAGCAGCTTTAAGGGCGGGGGCACTGAAGCTTTCTTT
>TRBJ1-2|TRBV9|NA|TRBD1
CASSGVTGVNYGYTF
TGTGCCAGCAGCGGAGTGACAGGGGTTAACTATGGCTACACCTTC
>TRBJ1-6|TRBV4-1|once|NA
CASSQDPQENSPLHF
TGCGCCAGCAGCCAAGACCCGCAAGAGAATTCACCCCTCCACTTT
>TRBJ1-1|TRBV9|NA|TRBD1
CASSVDRAVDTEAFF
TGTGCCAGCAGCGTGGACAGGGCTGTGGACACTGAAGCTTTCTTT
>TRBJ1-5|TRBV7-8|NA|NA
CASSLALRGVEPQHF
TGTGCCAGCAGCTTAGCGTTACGGGGGGTGGAGCCCCAGCATTTT
>TRBJ2-1|TRBV2|NA|TRBD2
CASSSGTSPNEQFF
TGTGCCAGCAGTTCCGGGACTAGCCCAAATGAGCAGTTCTTC
>TRBJ1-2|TRBV29-1|NA|TRBD1
CSSLTGHYGYTF
TGCAGCTCCCTGACAGGGCACTATGGCTACACCTTC
>TRBJ1-5|TRBV7-8|NA|TRBD1
CASSLRTPGGQPQHF
TGTGCCAGCAGCTTGAGGACACCAGGGGGTCAGCCCCAGCATTTT
>TRBJ1-5|TRBV12-5|NA|NA
CASGLGVQPQHF
TGTGCTAGTGGTTTGGGAGTCCAGCCCCAGCATTTT
>TRBJ2-4|TRBV3-1/TRBV3-2|NA|NA
CASSQERTAWRNIQYF
TGTGCCAGCAGCCAAGAGAGGACAGCGTGGAGGAACATTCAGTACTTC
>TRBJ2-4|TRBV6-7|NA|NA
CAPRQGGGIQYF
TGTGCCCCCAGGCAGGGGGGAGGCATTCAGTACTTC
>TRBJ1-2|TRBV4-3|NA|NA
CASSQDREEVGAGYTF
TGCGCCAGCAGCCAAGACAGGGAGGAAGTTGGGGCTGGCTACACCTTC
>TRBJ2-1|TRBV6-4|few|TRBD1
CASSEGRTGKFF
TGTGCCAGCAGTGAGGGGCGGACAGGGAAGTTCTTC
>TRBJ1-1|TRBV19|NA|NA
CASSILTGNTEAFF
TGTGCCAGTAGTATTCTGACAGGGAACACTGAAGCTTTCTTT
>TRBJ1-6|TRBV11-2|NA|NA
CASSSEGSYNSPLHF
TGTGCCAGCAGCTCGGAGGGCTCCTATAATTCACCCCTCCACTTT
>TRBJ1-6|TRBV7-2|NA|NA
CASSPDSLANSPLHF
TGTGCCAGCAGCCCCGACAGTCTCGCTAATTCACCCCTCCACTTT
>TRBJ1-2|TRBV6-6|NA|NA
CASSRDIPLFGGYTF
TGTGCCAGCTCCCGGGACATTCCCTTATTTGGCGGCTACACCTTC